This TCR beta chain was obtained from a study of CD8+CD57+ T cells in acquired aplastic anemia. About this clonotype: Germline is not matched at one junction end, which may reflect a read error.

It was genomic DNA that served as the template for profiling TCR beta VDJ and CDR3. TCRdb recomputed calls from the reads with MiXCR, one row per CDR3 protein. The sample lists about 290,000 distinct CDR3 sequences; approximately 60% were seen once. The germline V gene encodes CDR1 SGDLS and CDR2 YYNGEE. There are 16 residues in the CDR3. Flow cytometry had shown expanded CD8+CD57+ cells in the patients chosen for sequencing. Each of the patients presented with severe acquired aplastic anemia. The receptor was derived from a human donor with aplastic anemia. Sequencing was carried out using sorted CD4+, CD8+, or CD8+CD57+ T cells (not recorded which) from PBMCs. This chain links TRBV9 with TRBJ2-3, with a tentative D call TRBD2 (5 bases). The CDR3 DNA is TGCGCCAGCAGTGATCTAGCCGTAGGTAGCACAGATACGCAGTATTTT. It encodes CASSDLAVGSTDTQYF.